This T cell receptor beta chain was sequenced in a study of cytomegalovirus exposure and HLA in healthy donors. Study results and caveats: Further analysis was carried out later, and it showed several of the most significant clusters appearing linked to common viral pathogens.

With regard to this clone: Its antigen is undetermined.

The CDR3 runs 18 residues. Germline V gene lookup returns CDR1 SGHRS and CDR2 YFSETQ. V gave up 4 bases and J gave up 1 base; unmatched junction bases: 11. Both 60 Vbeta primers and 13 Jbeta primers went into the PCR. The repertoire was sequenced with immunoSEQ multiplex PCR; TCRdb's copy has only in-frame clones and lacks some. The table shows roughly 130,000 clones, with 80% occurring only once. The origin of this receptor is a man aged 30 to 39 in good health and CMV-seronegative. V gene TRBV5-1 combines with J gene TRBJ2-1, with 10 bases aligning to TRBD2. The specimen sequenced was PBMCs. CDR3 amino acids: CASSGRTSGTYSYNEQFF. In DNA, the CDR3 is TGCGCCAGCAGCGGACGTACTAGCGGGACGTATTCCTACAATGAGCAGTTCTTC.